The next 8 T cell receptor beta chains were all read from a single sample in a study of vaccination effects on CD4 cells after COVID-19. Their antigens are not known. The method was immunoSEQ multiplex PCR; TCRdb's version includes in-frame clones alone and lacks a portion of them. The sample holds some 69,000 clones, approximately 75% seen once. Using viral peptide pools, the ViraFEST assay grew out antigen-specific CD4+ T cells prior to sequencing. Cultured cells yielded isolated CD4+ T cells after nine to ten days. The study found no prior SARS-CoV-2 infection in the vaccine recipients, who tested negative for nucleocapsid antibodies. The sample consisted of CD4+ T cells from PBMCs cultured with HCoV-NL63 spike peptides, taken before COVID-19 vaccination. The receptor source for this set is a human donor who received a COVID-19 vaccine.

This chain links TRBV11-2 with TRBJ2-7; D remains ambiguous. The germline V gene has CDR1 SGHAT and CDR2 FQNNGV. This CDR3 is 15 amino acids long. Trimming stripped 2 bases from V and 6 bases from J, with 17 bases between. The CDR3 sequence is CASSLMVSGYAEQYV. The CDR3 region has the DNA TGTGCCAGCAGCTTAATGGTCTCTGGGTACGCCGAGCAGTACGTC.

This clone was counted between two and nine times. CDR3 in amino acids: CASSEAGMEVNQPQHF. CDR3 nucleotide sequence: TGTGCCAGCAGTGAAGCGGGGATGGAGGTCAATCAGCCCCAGCATTTT. V usage is TRBV6-1 and J usage is TRBJ1-5; no clear D. The germline V and J ends were trimmed by 0 bases and 3 bases, with 12 bases remaining between them. There are 16 residues in the CDR3. CDR1 is MNHNS, CDR2 SASEGT, per germline.

This chain uses TRBV28 with TRBJ1-1; D might be TRBD1 (5 bases). CDR3 size: 11 residues. Trimming took off 3 bases at V and 9 bases at J, with 8 bases between the two ends. Germline V gives CDR1 MDHEN, CDR2 SYDVKM. This CDR3 reads CASSLRGKAFF. CDR3 DNA: TGTGCCAGCAGTTTGAGGGGTAAAGCTTTCTTT.

In its sample, this clone was seen once. The gene calls are TRBV6-5 and TRBJ2-2; 7 bases fit TRBD2. The length of the CDR3 is 13 residues. With V trimmed by 6 bases and J by 7 bases, 5 bases remained unmatched. Looked up from germline, CDR1 is MNHEY and CDR2 is SVGAGI. The CDR3 loop reads CASRSGLVGELFF. CDR3 DNA: TGTGCCAGCAGGTCAGGACTAGTCGGGGAGCTGTTTTTT.

This clone was recorded once. This chain uses TRBV6-6 with TRBJ1-2; no clear D gene. Trimming removed 5 bases at V and 4 bases at J, with 11 bases between. The CDR3 is 13 amino acids. From germline, CDR1 is MNHNY and CDR2 SVGAGI (reference sequence). As DNA, the CDR3 is TGTGCCAGCAGTCCAATAAGAGGCTATGGCTACACCTTC. This encodes CASSPIRGYGYTF.

This sequence joins TRBV18 and TRBJ1-2; tentatively, D is TRBD1 (6 bases). From germline, CDR1 is KGHSH and CDR2 LQKENI. CDR3 length: 14 amino acids. Trimming left V 0 bases short and J 3 bases short, with 8 bases between. The CDR3 DNA reads TGTGCCAGCTCACCACCGACAGGCTACTATGGCTACACCTTC. This encodes CASSPPTGYYGYTF.

V usage is TRBV2 and J usage is TRBJ2-5; TRBD1 matches at 10 bases. Germline lookup yields CDR1 SNHLY and CDR2 FYNNEI. V trimming: 5 bases; J trimming: 4 bases; junction bases outside the gene matches: 7. This CDR3 spans 15 amino acids. CDR3 nucleotides: TGTGCCAGCAGTCCCGGGACAGGGGCTCGAGAGACCCAGTACTTC. Translated, it gives CASSPGTGARETQYF.

J is TRBJ1-1 and V is TRBV2; D gene ambiguous. This CDR3 has 12 amino acids. Germline-derived CDR1 and CDR2 are SNHLY and FYNNEI. Trimming took 7 bases from V and 6 from J, leaving 12 bases between them. The DNA of the CDR3 is TGTGCCAGCAATTTCATGTATGCTGAAGCTTTCTTT. It yields the protein CASNFMYAEAFF.